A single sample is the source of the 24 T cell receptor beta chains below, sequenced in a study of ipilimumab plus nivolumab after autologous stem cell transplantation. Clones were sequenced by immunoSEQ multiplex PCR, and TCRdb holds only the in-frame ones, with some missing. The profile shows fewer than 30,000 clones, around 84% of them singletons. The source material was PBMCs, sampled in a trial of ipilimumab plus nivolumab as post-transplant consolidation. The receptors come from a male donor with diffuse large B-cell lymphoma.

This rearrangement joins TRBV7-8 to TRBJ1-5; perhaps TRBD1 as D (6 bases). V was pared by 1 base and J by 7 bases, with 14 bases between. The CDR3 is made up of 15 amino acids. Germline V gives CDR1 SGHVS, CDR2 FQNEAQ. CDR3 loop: CASSLDRVFAQPQHF. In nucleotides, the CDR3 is TGTGCCAGCAGCTTAGACAGGGTCTTCGCCCAGCCCCAGCATTTT. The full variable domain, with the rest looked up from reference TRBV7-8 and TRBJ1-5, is GAGVSQSPRYKVAKRGQDVALRCDPISGHVSLFWYQQALGQGPEFLTYFQNEAQLDKSGLPSDRFFAERPEGSVSTLKIQRTQQEDSAVYLCASSLDRVFAQPQHFGDGTRLSIL.

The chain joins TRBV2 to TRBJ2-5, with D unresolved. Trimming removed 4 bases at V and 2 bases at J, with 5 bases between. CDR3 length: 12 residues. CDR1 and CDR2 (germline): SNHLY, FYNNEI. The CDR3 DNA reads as TGTGCCAGCAGTGTCCTACAAGAGACCCAGTACTTC. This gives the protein CASSVLQETQYF.

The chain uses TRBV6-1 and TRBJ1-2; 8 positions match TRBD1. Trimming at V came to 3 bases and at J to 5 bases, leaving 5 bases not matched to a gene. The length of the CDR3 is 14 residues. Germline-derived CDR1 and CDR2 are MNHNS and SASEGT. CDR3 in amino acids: CASSEGWTGYGYTF. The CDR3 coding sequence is TGTGCCAGCAGTGAGGGTTGGACAGGGTATGGCTACACCTTC.

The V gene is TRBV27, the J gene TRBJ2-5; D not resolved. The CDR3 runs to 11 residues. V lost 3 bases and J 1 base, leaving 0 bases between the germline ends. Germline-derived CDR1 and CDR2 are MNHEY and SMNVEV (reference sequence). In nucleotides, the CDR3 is TGTGCCAGCAGTTTCCAAGAGACCCAGTACTTC. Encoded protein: CASSFQETQYF.

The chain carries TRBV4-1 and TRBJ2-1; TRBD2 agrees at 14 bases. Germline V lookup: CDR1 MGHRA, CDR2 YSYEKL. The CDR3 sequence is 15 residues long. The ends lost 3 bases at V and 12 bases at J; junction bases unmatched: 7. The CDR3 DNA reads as TGCGCCAGCAGCCAGCCGGGACTAGCGGGGGAGGGGCAGTTCTTC. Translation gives CASSQPGLAGEGQFF.

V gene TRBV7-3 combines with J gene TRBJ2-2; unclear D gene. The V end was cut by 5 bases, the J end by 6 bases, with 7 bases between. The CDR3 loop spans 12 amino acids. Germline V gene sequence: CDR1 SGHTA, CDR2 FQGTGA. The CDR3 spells CASSPPAGELFF. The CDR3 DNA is TGTGCCAGCAGCCCCCCCGCCGGGGAGCTGTTTTTT. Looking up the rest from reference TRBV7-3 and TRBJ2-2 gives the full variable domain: GAGVSQTPSNKVTEKGKYVELRCDPISGHTALYWYRQSLGQGPEFLIYFQGTGAADDSGLPNDRFFAVRPEGSVSTLKIQRTERGDSAVYLCASSPPAGELFFGEGSRLTVL.

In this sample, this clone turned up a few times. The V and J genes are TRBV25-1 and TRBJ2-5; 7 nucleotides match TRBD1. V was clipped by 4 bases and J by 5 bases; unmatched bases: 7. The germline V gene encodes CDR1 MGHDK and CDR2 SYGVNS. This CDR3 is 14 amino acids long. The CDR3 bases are TGTGCCAGCAGTGCAACGACAGGGTACGAGACCCAGTACTTC. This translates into CASSATTGYETQYF. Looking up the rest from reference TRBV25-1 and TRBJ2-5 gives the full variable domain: EADIYQTPRYLVIGTGKKITLECSQTMGHDKMYWYQQDPGMELHLIHYSYGVNSTEKGDLSSESTVSRIRTEHFPLTLESARPSHTSQYLCASSATTGYETQYFGPGTRLLVL.

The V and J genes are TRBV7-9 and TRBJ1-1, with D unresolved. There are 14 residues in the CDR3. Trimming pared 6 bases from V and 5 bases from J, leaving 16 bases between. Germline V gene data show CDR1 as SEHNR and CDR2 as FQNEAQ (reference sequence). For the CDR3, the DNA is TGTGCCAGCAGTGGTGCCAACCACGGGACTGAAGCTTTCTTT. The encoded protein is CASSGANHGTEAFF. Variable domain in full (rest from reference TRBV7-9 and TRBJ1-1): DTGVSQNPRHKITKRGQNVTFRCDPISEHNRLYWYRQTLGQGPEFLTYFQNEAQLEKSRLLSDRFSAERPKGSFSTLEIQRTEQGDSAMYLCASSGANHGTEAFFGQGTRLTVV.

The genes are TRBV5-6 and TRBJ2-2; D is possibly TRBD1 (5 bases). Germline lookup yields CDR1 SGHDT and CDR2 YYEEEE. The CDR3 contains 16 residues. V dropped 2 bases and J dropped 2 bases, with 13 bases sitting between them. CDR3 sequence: CASSFGATVNTGELFF. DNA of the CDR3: TGTGCCAGCAGCTTTGGCGCGACAGTCAACACCGGGGAGCTGTTTTTT.

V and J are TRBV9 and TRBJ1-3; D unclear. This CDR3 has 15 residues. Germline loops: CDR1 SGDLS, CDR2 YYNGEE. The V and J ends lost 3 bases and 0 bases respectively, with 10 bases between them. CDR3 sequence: CASSANGFSGNTIYF. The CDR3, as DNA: TGTGCCAGCAGCGCGAACGGCTTCTCTGGAAACACCATATATTTT.

CDR3 bases: TGCGCCAGCAGCTTGGGACAGGGGAGCCCAGATACGCAGTATTTT. This codes for CASSLGQGSPDTQYF. The V call is TRBV5-1, the J call TRBJ2-3; TRBD1 agrees at 8 bases. Germline loops: CDR1 SGHRS, CDR2 YFSETQ. The CDR3 length is 15 residues. Trimming at V came to 0 bases and at J to 4 bases, leaving 4 bases not matched to a gene. Full variable domain (rest looked up from reference TRBV5-1 and TRBJ2-3): KAGVTQTPRYLIKTRGQQVTLSCSPISGHRSVSWYQQTPGQGLQFLFEYFSETQRNKGNFPGRFSGRQFSNSRSEMNVSTLELGDSALYLCASSLGQGSPDTQYFGPGTRLTVL.

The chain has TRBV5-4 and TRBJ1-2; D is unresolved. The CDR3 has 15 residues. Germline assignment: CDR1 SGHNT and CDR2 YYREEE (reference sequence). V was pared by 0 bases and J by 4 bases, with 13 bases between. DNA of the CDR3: TGTGCCAGCAGCTTGGAGATCGGGCCAGCCTATGGCTACACCTTC. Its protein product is CASSLEIGPAYGYTF.

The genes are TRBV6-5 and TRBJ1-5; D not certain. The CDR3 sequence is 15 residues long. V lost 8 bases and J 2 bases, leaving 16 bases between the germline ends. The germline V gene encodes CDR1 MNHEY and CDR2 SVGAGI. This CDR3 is CASSRRPQGNQPQHF. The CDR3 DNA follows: TGTGCCAGCTCCCGAAGGCCCCAGGGCAATCAGCCCCAGCATTTT.

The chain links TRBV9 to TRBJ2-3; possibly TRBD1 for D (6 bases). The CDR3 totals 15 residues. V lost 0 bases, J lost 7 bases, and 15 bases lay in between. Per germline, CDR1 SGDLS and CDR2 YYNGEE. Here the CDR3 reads CASSVAGDGVNTQYF. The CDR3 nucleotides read TGTGCCAGCAGCGTAGCAGGGGACGGCGTAAATACGCAGTATTTT.

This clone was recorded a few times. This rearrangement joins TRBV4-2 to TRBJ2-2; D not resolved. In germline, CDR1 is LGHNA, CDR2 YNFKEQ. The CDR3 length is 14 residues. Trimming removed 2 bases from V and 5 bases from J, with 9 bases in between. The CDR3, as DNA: TGTGCCAGCAGCCAACGGACCGGGACCGGGGAGCTGTTTTTT. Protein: CASSQRTGTGELFF.

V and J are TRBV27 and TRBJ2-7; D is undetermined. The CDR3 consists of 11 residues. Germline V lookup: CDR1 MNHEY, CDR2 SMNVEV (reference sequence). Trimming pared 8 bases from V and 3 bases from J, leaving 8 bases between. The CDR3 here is CASRAGYEQYF. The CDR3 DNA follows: TGTGCCAGCCGTGCTGGCTACGAGCAGTACTTC.

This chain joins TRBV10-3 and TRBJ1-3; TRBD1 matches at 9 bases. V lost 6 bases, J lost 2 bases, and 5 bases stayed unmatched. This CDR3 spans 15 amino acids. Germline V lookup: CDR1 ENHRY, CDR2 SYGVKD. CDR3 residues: CAIRAQGAPGNTIYF. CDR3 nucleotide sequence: TGTGCCATCAGGGCACAGGGGGCGCCTGGAAACACCATATATTTT.

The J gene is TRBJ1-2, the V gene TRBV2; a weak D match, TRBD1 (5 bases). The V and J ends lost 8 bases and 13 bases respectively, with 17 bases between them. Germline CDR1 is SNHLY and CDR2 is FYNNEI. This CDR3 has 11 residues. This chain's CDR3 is CASLYGTVLTF. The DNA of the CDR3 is TGTGCCAGCCTTTACGGGACGGTGCTCACCTTC.

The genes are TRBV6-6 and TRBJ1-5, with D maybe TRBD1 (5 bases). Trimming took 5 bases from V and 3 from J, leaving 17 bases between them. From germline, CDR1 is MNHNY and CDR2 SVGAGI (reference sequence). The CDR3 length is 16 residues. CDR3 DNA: TGTGCCAGCAGTCCAACCCTAGACAGCTCCAATCAGCCCCAGCATTTT. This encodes CASSPTLDSSNQPQHF.

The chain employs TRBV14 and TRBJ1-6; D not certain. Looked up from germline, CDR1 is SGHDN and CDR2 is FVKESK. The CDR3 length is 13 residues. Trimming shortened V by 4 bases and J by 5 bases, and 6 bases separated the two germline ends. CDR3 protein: CASSRTNNSPLHF. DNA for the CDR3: TGTGCCAGCAGCCGGACTAATAATTCACCCCTCCACTTT.

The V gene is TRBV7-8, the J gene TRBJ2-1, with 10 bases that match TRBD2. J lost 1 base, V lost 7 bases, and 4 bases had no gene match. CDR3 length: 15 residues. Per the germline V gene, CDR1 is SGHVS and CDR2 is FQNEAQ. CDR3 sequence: CASTTSGESYNEQFF. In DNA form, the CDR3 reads TGTGCCAGCACTACTAGCGGGGAGTCCTACAATGAGCAGTTCTTC.

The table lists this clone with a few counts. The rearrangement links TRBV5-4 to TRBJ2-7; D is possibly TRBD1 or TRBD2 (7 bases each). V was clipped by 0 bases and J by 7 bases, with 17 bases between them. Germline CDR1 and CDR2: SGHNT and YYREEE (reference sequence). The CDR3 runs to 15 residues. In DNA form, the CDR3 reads TGTGCCAGCAGCTTGGGCGGGAGCAGGGGGGTAGAGCAGTACTTC. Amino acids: CASSLGGSRGVEQYF. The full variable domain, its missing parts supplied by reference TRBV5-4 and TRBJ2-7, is ETGVTQSPTHLIKTRGQQVTLRCSSQSGHNTVSWYQQALGQGPQFIFQYYREEENGRGNFPPRFSGLQFPNYSSELNVNALELDDSALYLCASSLGGSRGVEQYFGPGTRLTVT.

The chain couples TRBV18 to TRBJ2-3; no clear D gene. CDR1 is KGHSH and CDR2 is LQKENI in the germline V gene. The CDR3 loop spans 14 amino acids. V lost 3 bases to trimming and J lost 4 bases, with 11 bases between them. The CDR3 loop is CASSPPSAADTQYF. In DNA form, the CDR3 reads TGTGCCAGCTCACCCCCTTCGGCGGCAGATACGCAGTATTTT.

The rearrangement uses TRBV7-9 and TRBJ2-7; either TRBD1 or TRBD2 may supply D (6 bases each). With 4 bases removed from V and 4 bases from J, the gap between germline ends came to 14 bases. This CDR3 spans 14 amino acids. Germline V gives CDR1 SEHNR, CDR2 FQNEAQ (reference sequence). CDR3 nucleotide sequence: TGTGCCAGCAGCTGGTCCGGGGGCAAGTACGAGCAGTACTTC. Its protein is CASSWSGGKYEQYF.